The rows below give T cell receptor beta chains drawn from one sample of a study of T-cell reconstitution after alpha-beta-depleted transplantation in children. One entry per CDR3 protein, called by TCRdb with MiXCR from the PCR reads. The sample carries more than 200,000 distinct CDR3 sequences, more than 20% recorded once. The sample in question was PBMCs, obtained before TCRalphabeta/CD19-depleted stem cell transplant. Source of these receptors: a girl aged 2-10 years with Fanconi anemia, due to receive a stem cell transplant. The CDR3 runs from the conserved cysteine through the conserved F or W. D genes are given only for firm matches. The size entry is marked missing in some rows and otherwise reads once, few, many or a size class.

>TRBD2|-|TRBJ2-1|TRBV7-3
CASSPLAGGPLYEQFF
TGTGCCAGCAGCCCGTTAGCGGGAGGGCCGTTATATGAGCAGTTCTTC
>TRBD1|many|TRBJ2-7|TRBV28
CASSFRTGPYEQYF
TGTGCCAGCAGTTTTCGGACAGGACCCTACGAGCAGTACTTC
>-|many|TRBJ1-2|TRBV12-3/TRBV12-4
CASSFVRTSPAYGYTF
TGTGCCAGCAGTTTCGTGAGAACGAGCCCAGCCTATGGCTACACCTTC
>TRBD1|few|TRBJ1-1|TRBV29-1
CSGQGQRGTEAFF
TGCAGCGGGCAGGGACAGAGAGGCACTGAAGCTTTCTTT
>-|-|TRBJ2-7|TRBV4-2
CASSQEWPGNYEQYF
TGTGCCAGCAGCCAAGAGTGGCCAGGGAATTACGAGCAGTACTTC
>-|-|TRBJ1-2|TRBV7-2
CASSLVPRDGYTF
TGTGCCAGCAGCTTAGTACCCAGGGATGGCTACACCTTC
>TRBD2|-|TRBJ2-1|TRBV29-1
CSGGASGRGEQFF
TGCAGCGGGGGGGCTAGCGGGAGGGGTGAGCAGTTCTTC
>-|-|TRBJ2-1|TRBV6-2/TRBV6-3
CASSSRRVYNEQFF
TGTGCCAGCAGTTCTCGCCGGGTGTACAATGAGCAGTTCTTC
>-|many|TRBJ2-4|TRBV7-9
CASSLATEGAAKNIQYF
TGTGCCAGCAGCTTAGCAACGGAGGGGGCTGCCAAAAACATTCAGTACTTC
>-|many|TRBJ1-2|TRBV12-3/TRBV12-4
CASSSPGGYTF
TGTGCCAGCAGTTCCCCAGGGGGCTACACCTTC
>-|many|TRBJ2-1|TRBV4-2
CASSPIAGTTSSYNEQFF
TGTGCCAGCAGCCCCATAGCTGGGACCACCAGCTCCTACAATGAGCAGTTCTTC
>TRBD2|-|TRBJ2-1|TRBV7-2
CASSSGTSSNEQFF
TGTGCCAGCAGCTCCGGGACTAGTAGTAATGAGCAGTTCTTC
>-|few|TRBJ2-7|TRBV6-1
CASSESLADEQYF
TGTGCCAGCAGTGAATCGCTAGCTGACGAGCAGTACTTC
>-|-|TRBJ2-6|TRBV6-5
CASSYFSGANVLTF
TGTGCCAGCAGTTACTTCTCTGGGGCCAACGTCCTGACTTTC
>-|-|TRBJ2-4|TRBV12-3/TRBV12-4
CASSWGREALRDIQYF
TGTGCCAGCAGTTGGGGGCGAGAGGCCCTTAGGGACATTCAGTACTTC
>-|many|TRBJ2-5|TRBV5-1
CASSKEGWETQYF
TGCGCCAGCAGCAAAGAGGGATGGGAGACCCAGTACTTC
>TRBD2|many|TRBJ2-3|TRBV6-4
CASSDSSGGADTQYF
TGTGCCAGCAGTGACTCTAGCGGGGGGGCAGATACGCAGTATTTT
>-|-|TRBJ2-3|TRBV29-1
CSNLYGNTQYF
TGCAGCAATCTATATGGAAATACGCAGTATTTT
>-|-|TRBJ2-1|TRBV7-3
CAITRGEWKFF
TGTGCCATCACCCGGGGAGAATGGAAGTTCTTC
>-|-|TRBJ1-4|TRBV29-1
CSVARHFNEKLFF
TGCAGCGTTGCCCGTCACTTCAATGAAAAACTGTTTTTT
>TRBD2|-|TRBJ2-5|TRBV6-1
CASSLAGLAGKTQYF
TGTGCCAGCAGTCTGGCAGGACTAGCGGGCAAGACCCAGTACTTC
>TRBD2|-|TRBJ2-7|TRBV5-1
CASSLRASGVGEQYF
TGCGCCAGCAGCTTGCGAGCTAGCGGGGTTGGCGAGCAGTACTTC
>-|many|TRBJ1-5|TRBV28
CASSRDSNQPQHF
TGTGCCAGCAGCCGAGATAGCAATCAGCCCCAGCATTTT
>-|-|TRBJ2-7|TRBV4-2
CASSQGSLYEQYF
TGTGCCAGCAGCCAAGGATCCCTCTACGAGCAGTACTTC
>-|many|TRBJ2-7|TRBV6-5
CASSYSWGAQYEQYF
TGTGCCAGCAGTTACTCTTGGGGGGCTCAATACGAGCAGTACTTC
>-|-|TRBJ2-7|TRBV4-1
CASSLSDEQYF
TGCGCCAGCAGCCTCAGCGACGAGCAGTACTTC
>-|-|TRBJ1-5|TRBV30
CAWSARGNQPQHF
TGTGCCTGGAGCGCGAGGGGGAATCAGCCCCAGCATTTT
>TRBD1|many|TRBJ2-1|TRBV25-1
CASSGTGTGWNEQFF
TGTGCCAGCAGTGGGACCGGGACAGGGTGGAATGAGCAGTTCTTC
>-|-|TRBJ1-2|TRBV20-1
CSPDLETYGYTF
TGCAGTCCGGACCTGGAAACTTATGGCTACACCTTC
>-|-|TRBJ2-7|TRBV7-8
CASSFSHNPRGYEQYF
TGTGCCAGCAGCTTCTCCCACAACCCTCGGGGCTACGAGCAGTACTTC
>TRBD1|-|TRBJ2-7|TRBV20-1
CSAMNPTGVLSYEQYF
TGCAGTGCAATGAACCCTACAGGGGTGTTATCCTACGAGCAGTACTTC
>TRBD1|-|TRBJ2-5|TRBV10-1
CASSQRQGQETQYF
TGCGCCAGCAGCCAGAGACAGGGCCAAGAGACCCAGTACTTC
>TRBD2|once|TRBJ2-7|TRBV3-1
CASSQLAGYSYEQYF
TGTGCCAGCAGCCAATTAGCGGGGTACTCCTACGAGCAGTACTTC
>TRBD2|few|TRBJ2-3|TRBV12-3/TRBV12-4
CASSLVSSGGTDTQYF
TGTGCCAGCAGTTTAGTCTCTAGCGGGGGCACAGATACGCAGTATTTT
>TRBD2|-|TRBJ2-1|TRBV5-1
CASRAPGTSGGNEQFF
TGCGCCAGCAGGGCACCCGGGACTAGCGGGGGAAATGAGCAGTTCTTC
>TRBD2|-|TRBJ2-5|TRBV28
CASSPTPMGLAVYQETQYF
TGTGCCAGCAGCCCGACACCCATGGGACTAGCGGTATACCAAGAGACCCAGTACTTC
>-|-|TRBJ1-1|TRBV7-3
CASSKTENTEAFF
TGTGCCAGCAGCAAGACAGAAAACACTGAAGCTTTCTTT
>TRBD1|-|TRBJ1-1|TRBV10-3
CAITAGGQNTEAFF
TGTGCCATCACGGCAGGGGGCCAGAACACTGAAGCTTTCTTT
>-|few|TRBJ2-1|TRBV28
CASSLNHNEQFF
TGTGCCAGCAGTTTGAATCACAATGAGCAGTTCTTC